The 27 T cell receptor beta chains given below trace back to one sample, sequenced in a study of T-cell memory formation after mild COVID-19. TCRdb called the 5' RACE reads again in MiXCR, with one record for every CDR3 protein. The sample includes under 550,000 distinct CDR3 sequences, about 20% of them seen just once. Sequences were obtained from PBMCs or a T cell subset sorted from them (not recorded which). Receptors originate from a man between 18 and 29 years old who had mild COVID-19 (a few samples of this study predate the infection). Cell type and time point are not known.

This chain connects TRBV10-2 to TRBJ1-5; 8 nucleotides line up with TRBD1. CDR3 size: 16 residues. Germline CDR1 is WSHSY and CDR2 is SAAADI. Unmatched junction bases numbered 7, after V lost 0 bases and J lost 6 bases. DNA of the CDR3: TGCGCCAGCAGTGAGTCGGGCAGGGGGCTAGGTCAGCCCCAGCATTTT. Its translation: CASSESGRGLGQPQHF.

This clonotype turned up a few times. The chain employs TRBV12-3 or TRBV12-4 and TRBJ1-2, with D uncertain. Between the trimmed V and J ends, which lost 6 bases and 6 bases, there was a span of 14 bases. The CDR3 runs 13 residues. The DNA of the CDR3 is TGTGCCAGCAGCCCAAACCGTCCTAATGGCTACACCTTC. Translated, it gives CASSPNRPNGYTF.

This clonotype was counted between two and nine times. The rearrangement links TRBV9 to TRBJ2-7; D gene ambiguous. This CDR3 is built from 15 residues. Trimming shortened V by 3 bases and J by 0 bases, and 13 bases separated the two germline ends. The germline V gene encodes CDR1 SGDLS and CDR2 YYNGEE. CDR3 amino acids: CASSGGPTSSYEQYV. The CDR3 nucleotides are TGTGCCAGCAGCGGAGGACCTACGAGCTCCTACGAGCAGTACGTC.

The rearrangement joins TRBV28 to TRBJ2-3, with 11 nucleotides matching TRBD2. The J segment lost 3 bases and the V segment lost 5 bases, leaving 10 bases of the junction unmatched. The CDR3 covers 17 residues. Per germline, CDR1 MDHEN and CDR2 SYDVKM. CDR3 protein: CASSLTGTSGQTDTQYF. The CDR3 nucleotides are TGTGCCAGCAGTCTGACCGGGACTAGCGGCCAGACAGATACGCAGTATTTT.

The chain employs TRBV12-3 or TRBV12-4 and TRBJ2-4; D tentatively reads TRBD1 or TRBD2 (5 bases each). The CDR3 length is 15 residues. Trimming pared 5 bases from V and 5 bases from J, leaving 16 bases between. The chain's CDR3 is CASSPREGWENIQYF. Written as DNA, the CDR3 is TGTGCCAGCAGTCCTCGAGAGGGGTGGGAAAACATTCAGTACTTC.

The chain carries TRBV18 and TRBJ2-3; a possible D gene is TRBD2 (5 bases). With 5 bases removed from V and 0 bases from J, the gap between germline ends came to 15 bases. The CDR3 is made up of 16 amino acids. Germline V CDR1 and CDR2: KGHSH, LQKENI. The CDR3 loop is CASSSPAAASTDTQYF. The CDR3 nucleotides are TGTGCCAGCTCATCTCCAGCAGCGGCTAGCACAGATACGCAGTATTTT.

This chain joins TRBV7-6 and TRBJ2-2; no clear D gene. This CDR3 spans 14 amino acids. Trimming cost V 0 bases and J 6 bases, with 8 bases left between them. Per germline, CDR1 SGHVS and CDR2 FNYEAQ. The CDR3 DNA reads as TGTGCCAGCAGCTTAGCAGGGCTGTCCGGGGAGCTGTTTTTT. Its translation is CASSLAGLSGELFF.

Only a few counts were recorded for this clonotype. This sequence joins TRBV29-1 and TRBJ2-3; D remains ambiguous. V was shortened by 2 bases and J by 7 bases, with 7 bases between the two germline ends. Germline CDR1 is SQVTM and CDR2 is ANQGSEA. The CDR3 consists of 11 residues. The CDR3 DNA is TGCAGCGTTGAAAGTAGCAATACGCAGTATTTT. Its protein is CSVESSNTQYF.

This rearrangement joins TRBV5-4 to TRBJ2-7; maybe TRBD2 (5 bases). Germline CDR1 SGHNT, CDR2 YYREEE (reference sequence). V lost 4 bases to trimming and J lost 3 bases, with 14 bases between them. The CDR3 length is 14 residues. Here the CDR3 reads CASSPGSPLYEQYF. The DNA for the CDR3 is TGTGCCAGCAGCCCGGGAAGCCCCCTCTACGAGCAGTACTTC. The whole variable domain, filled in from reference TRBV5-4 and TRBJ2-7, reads ETGVTQSPTHLIKTRGQQVTLRCSSQSGHNTVSWYQQALGQGPQFIFQYYREEENGRGNFPPRFSGLQFPNYSSELNVNALELDDSALYLCASSPGSPLYEQYFGPGTRLTVT.

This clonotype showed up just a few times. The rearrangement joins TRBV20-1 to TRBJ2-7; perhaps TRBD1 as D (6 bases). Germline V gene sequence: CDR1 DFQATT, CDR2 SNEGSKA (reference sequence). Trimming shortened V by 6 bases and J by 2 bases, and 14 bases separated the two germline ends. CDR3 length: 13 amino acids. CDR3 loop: CSASPGHTYEQYF. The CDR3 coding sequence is TGCAGTGCCTCGCCGGGACACACCTACGAGCAGTACTTC.

The DNA of the CDR3 is TGTGCCAGCAGCGATTCGAGGGAGCCCCAGCATTTT. Protein product: CASSDSREPQHF. The chain is built from TRBV7-9 and TRBJ1-5; D unclear. CDR1 SEHNR and CDR2 FQNEAQ come from the germline V gene (reference sequence). The CDR3 loop spans 12 amino acids. V was cut by 5 bases and J by 8 bases, with 10 bases left in between.

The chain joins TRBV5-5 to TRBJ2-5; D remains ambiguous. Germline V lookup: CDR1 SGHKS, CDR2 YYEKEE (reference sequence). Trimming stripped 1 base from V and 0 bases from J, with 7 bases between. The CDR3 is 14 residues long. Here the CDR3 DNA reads TGTGCCAGCAGCTTGTTTGGCAACCAAGAGACCCAGTACTTC. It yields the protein CASSLFGNQETQYF.

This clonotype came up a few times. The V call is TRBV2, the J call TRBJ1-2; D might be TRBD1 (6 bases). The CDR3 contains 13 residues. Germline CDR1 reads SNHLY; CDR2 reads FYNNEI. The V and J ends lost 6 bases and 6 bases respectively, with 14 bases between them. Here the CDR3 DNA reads TGTGCCAGCAGCGGGCCGGGGGCGCATGGCTACACCTTC. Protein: CASSGPGAHGYTF.

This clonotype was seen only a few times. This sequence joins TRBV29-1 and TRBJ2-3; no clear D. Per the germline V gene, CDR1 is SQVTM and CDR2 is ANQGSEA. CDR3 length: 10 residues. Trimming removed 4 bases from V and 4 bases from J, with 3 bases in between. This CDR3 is CSVAPDTQYF. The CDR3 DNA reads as TGCAGCGTTGCCCCAGATACGCAGTATTTT.

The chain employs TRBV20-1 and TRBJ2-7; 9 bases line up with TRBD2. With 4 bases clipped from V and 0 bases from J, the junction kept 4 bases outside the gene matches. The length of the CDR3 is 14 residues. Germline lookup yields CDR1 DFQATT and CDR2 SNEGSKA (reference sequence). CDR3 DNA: TGCAGTGCTACCCAAGCGGGGGGCTCCTACGAGCAGTACTTC. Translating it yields CSATQAGGSYEQYF.

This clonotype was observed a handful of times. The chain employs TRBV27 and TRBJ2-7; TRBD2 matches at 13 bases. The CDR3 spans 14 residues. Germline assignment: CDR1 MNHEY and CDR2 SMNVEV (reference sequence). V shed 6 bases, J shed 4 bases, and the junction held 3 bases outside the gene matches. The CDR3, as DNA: TGTGCCAGCAGCCGGACTAGCGGGGGTTACGAGCAGTACGTC. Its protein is CASSRTSGGYEQYV.

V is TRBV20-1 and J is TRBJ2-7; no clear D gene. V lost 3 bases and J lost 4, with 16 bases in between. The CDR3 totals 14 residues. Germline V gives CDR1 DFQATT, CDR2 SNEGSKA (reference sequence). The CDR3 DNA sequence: TGCAGTGCTAGGGGAAGAGGTGTGGGATACGAGCAGTACTTC. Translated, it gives CSARGRGVGYEQYF.

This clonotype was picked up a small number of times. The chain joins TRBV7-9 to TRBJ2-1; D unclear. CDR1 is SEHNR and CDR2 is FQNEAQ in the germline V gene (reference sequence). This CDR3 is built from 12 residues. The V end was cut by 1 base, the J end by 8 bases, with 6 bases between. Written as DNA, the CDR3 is TGTGCCAGCAGCTTAGTTTTCCATGAGCAGTTCTTC. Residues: CASSLVFHEQFF.

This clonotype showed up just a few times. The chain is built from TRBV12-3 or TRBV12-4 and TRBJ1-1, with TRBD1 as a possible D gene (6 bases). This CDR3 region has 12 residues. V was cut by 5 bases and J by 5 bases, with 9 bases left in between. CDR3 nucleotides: TGTGCCAGCAGTGACAGGTTTACTGAAGCTTTCTTT. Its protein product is CASSDRFTEAFF.

In nucleotides, the CDR3 is TGTGCCAGCACCCTATCTGGGACAGCCTCCTACGAGCAGTACTTC. It is translated as CASTLSGTASYEQYF. The chain carries TRBV12-3 or TRBV12-4 and TRBJ2-7; TRBD1 aligns across 7 bases. CDR3 length equals 15 residues. V shed 7 bases, J shed 0 bases, and the junction held 9 bases outside the gene matches.

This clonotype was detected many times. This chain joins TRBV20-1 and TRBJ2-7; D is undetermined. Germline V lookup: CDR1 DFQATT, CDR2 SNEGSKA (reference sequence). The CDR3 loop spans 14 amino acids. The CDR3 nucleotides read TGCAGCGCTACCCCGAACGCACTCAACTACGAGCAGTACGTC. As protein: CSATPNALNYEQYV.

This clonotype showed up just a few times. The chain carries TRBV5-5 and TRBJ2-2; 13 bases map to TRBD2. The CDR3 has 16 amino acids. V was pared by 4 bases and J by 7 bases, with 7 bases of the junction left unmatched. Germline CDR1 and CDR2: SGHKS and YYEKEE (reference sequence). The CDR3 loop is CASSLGLAGVIGELFF. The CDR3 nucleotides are TGTGCCAGCAGCCTCGGACTAGCGGGGGTGATCGGGGAGCTGTTTTTT.

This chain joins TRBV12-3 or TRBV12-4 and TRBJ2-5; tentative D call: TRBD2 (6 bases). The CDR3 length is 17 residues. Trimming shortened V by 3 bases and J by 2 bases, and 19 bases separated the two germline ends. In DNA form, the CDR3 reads TGTGCCAGCAGTTTCCTTCAGGCCGGGGACTTACAAGAGACCCAGTACTTC. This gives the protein CASSFLQAGDLQETQYF.

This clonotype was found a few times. CDR3 nucleotides: TGCGCCAGCAGCCAAGACGGGACAGGGGATAAGCAGTACTTC. Protein: CASSQDGTGDKQYF. The genes are TRBV4-3 and TRBJ2-7; 10 bases map to TRBD1. The ends lost 0 bases at V and 8 bases at J; junction bases unmatched: 4. This CDR3 has 14 residues. Germline CDR1 and CDR2: LGHNA and YSLEER.

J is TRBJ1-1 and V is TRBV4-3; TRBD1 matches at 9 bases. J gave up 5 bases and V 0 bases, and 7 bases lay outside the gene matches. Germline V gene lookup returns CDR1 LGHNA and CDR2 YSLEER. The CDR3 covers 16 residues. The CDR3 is CASSQDLATGGTEAFF. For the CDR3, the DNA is TGCGCCAGCAGCCAAGATCTGGCGACAGGGGGGACTGAAGCTTTCTTT.

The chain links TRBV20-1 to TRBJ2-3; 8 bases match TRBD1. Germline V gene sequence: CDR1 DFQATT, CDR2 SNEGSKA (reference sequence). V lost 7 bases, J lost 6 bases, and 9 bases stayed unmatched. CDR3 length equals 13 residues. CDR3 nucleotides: TGCAGTGGGTCGGGACAGGCTCGGGATACGCAGTATTTT. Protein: CSGSGQARDTQYF.

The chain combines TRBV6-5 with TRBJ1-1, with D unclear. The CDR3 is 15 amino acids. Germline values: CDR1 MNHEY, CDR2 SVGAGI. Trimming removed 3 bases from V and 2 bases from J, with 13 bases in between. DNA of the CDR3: TGTGCCAGCAGTTATAAGGCCTACTTAAACACTGAAGCTTTCTTT. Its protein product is CASSYKAYLNTEAFF.